The entry that follows covers one T cell receptor beta chain sequence. The antigen remains undetermined. It was with 60 Vbeta and 13 Jbeta primers that the PCR ran. Assay: immunoSEQ multiplex PCR; the TCRdb copy retains only in-frame clones and omits some. The table records 150,000 to 200,000 clones, approximately 85% of them present only once. The data belong to a study of cytomegalovirus exposure and HLA in healthy donors. Notes on the study in general: There were several of the most significant clusters that appeared linked to common viral pathogens in a later analysis. Overall, around 160 TCR beta chains were annotated as cytomegalovirus-associated.

The TCR sequence derives from a man in his late teens or twenties in good health and CMV-seropositive. Specimen: PBMCs.

For the CDR3, the DNA is TGTGCCAGCAGCCCAGGACAGGGTTCCGGGGAGCTGTTTTTT. It yields the protein CASSPGQGSGELFF. V usage is TRBV11-3 and J usage is TRBJ2-2; TRBD1 matches at 8 bases. The V gene's germline CDR1 is SGHNT and CDR2 YENEEA. The CDR3 runs 14 residues. V gave up 5 bases and J gave up 6 bases; unmatched junction bases: 5.